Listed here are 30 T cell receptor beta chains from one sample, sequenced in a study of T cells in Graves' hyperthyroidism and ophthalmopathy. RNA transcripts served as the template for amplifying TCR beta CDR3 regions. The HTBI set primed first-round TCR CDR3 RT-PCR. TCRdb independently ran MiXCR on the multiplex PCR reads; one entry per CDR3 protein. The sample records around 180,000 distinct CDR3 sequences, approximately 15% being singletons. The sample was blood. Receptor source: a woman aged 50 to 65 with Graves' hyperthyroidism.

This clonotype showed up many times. The CDR3 reads CASSPLDVSYEQYF. Here the CDR3 DNA reads TGTGCCAGCTCACCACTGGACGTCTCCTACGAGCAGTACTTC. This chain joins TRBV18 and TRBJ2-7; D uncertain. The CDR3 totals 14 residues. Trimming shortened V by 1 base and J by 0 bases, and 7 bases separated the two germline ends. Germline CDR1 is KGHSH and CDR2 is LQKENI.

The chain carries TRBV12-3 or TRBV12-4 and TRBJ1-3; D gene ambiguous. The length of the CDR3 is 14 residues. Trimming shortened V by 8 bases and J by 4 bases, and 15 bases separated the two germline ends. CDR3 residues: CASLVAGSGNTIYF. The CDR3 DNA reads TGTGCCAGCCTGGTGGCAGGCTCCGGAAACACCATATATTTT.

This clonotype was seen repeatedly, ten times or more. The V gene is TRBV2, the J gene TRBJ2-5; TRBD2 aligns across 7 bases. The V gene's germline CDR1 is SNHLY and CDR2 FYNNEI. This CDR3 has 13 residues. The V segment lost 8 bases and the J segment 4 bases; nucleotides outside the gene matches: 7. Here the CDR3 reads CASGRSSGETQYF. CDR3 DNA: TGTGCCAGCGGGCGGTCTAGCGGAGAGACCCAGTACTTC.

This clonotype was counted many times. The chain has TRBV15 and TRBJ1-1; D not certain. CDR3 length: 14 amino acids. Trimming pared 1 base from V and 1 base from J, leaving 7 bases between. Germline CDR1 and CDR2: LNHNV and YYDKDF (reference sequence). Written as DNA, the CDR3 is TGTGCCACCAGCAGAGGACACACGAACACTGAAGCTTTCTTT. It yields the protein CATSRGHTNTEAFF.

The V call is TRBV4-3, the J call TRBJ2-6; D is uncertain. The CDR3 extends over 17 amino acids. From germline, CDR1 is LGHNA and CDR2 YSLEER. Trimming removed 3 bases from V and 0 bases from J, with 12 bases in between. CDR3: CASSQFLYASGANVLTF. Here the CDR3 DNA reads TGCGCCAGCAGCCAGTTCCTATATGCCTCTGGGGCCAACGTCCTGACTTTC.

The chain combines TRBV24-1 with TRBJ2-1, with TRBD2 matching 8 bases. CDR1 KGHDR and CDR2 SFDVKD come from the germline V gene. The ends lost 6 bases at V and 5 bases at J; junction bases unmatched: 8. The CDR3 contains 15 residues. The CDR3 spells CATSPTSGGNNEQFF. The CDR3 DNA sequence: TGTGCCACCAGTCCAACGAGCGGGGGAAACAATGAGCAGTTCTTC.

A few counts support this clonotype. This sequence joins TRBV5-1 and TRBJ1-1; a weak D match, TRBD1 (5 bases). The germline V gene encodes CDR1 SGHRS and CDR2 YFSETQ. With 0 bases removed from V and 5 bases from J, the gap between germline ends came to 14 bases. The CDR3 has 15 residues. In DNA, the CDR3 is TGCGCCAGCAGCTTGGGTGACAGCCAAAGGACTGAAGCTTTCTTT. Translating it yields CASSLGDSQRTEAFF.

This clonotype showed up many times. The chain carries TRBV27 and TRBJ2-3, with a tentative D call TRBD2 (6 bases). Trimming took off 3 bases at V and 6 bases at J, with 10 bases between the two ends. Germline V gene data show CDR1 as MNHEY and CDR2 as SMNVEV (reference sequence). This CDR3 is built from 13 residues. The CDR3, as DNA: TGTGCCAGCAGTTTCTCGGGGGACGATACGCAGTATTTT. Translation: CASSFSGDDTQYF.

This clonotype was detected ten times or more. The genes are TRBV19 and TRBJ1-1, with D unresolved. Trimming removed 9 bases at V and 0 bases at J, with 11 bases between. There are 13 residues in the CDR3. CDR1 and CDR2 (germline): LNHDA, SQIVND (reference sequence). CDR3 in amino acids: CASSGRMNTEAFF. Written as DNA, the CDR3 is TGTGCCAGCAGTGGAAGGATGAACACTGAAGCTTTCTTT.

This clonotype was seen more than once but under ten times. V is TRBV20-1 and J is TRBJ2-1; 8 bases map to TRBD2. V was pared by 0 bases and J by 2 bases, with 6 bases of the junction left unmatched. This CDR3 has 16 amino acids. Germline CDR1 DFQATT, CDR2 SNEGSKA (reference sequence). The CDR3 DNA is TGCAGTGCTAGAGATCGACGGCGGGGGGCCTACAATGAGCAGTTCTTC. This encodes CSARDRRRGAYNEQFF.

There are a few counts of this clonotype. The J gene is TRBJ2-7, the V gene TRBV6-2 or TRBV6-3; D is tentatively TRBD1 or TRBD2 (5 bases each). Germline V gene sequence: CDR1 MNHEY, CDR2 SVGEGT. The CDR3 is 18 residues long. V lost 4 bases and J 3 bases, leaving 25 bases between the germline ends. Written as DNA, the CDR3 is TGTGCCAGCAGTTTTTCCTACAGAACCCGATCTGGGGGCTACGAGCAGTACTTC. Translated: CASSFSYRTRSGGYEQYF.

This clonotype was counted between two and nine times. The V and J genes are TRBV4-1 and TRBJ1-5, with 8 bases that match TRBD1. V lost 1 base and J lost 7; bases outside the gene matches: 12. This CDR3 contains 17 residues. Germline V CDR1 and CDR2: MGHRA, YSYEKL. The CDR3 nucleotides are TGCGCCAGCAGCCAAGCTTCTATTCGACAGGGGTGGCAGCCCCAGCATTTT. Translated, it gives CASSQASIRQGWQPQHF.

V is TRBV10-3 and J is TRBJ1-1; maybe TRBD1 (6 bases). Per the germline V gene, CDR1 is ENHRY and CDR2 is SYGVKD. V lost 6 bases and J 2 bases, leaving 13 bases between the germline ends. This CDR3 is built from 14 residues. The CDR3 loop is CAIRKTGINTEAFF. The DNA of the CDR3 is TGTGCCATCAGGAAAACAGGGATAAACACTGAAGCTTTCTTT.

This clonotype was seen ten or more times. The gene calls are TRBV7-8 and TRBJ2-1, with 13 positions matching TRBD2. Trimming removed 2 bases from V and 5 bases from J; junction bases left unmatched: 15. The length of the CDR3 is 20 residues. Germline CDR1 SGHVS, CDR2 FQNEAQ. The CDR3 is CASSLWGLAGPSMRDNEQFF. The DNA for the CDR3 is TGTGCCAGCAGCTTATGGGGACTAGCGGGGCCCTCTATGAGGGACAATGAGCAGTTCTTC.

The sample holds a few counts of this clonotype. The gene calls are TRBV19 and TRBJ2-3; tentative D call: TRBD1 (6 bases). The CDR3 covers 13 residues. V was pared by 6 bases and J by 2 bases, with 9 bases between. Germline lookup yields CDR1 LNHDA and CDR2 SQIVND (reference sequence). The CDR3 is CASRGHFTDTQYF. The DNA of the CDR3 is TGTGCCAGTAGGGGACACTTCACAGATACGCAGTATTTT.

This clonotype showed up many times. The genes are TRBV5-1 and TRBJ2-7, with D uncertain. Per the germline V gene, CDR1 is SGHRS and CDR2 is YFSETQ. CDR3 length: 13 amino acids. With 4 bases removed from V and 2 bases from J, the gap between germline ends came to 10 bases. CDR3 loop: CASSIDGAYEQYF. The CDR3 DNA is TGCGCCAGCAGCATCGACGGCGCCTACGAGCAGTACTTC.

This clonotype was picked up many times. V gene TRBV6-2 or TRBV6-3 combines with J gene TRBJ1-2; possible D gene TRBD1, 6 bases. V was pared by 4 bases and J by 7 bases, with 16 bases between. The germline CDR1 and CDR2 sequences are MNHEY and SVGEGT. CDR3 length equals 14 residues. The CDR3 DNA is TGTGCCAGCAGTTCGCCGGGGGGCGCGCTTGGCTACACCTTC. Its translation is CASSSPGGALGYTF.

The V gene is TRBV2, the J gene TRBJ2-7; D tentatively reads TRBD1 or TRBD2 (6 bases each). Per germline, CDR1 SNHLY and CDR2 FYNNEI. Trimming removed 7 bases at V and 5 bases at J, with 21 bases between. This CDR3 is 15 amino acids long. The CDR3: CASTIPGASNHEQYF. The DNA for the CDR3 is TGTGCCAGCACGATCCCGGGGGCCTCGAACCACGAGCAGTACTTC.

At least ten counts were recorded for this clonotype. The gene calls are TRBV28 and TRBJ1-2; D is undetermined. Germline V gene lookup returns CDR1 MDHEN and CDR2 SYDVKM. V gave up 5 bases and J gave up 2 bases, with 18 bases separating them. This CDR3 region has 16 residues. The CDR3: CASSTKSRGLNYGYTF. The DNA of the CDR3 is TGTGCCAGCAGTACAAAGAGCAGAGGGCTCAACTATGGCTACACCTTC.

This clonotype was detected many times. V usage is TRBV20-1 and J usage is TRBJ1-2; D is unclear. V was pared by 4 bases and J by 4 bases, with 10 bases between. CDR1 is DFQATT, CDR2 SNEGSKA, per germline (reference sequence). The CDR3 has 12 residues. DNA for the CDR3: TGCAGTGCTAAGAATGGGGTCTATGGCTACACCTTC. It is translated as CSAKNGVYGYTF.

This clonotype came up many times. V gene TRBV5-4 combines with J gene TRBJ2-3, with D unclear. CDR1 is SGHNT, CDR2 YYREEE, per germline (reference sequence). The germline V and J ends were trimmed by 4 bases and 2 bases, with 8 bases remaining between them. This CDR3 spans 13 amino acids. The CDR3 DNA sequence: TGTGCCAGCAGCCCCGGATTCACAGATACGCAGTATTTT. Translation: CASSPGFTDTQYF.

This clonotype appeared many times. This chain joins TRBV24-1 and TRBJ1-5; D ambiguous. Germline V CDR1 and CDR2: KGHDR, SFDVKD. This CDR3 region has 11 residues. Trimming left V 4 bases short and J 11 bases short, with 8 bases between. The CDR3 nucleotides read TGTGCCACCAGTGAGGGATTCACCCAGCATTTT. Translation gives CATSEGFTQHF.

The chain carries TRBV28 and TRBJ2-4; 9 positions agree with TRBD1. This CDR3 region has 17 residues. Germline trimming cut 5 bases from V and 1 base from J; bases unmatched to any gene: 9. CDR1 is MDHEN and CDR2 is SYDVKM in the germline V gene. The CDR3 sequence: CASSPLQGAGAKNIQYF. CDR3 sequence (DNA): TGTGCCAGCAGTCCCCTACAGGGGGCGGGGGCCAAAAACATTCAGTACTTC.

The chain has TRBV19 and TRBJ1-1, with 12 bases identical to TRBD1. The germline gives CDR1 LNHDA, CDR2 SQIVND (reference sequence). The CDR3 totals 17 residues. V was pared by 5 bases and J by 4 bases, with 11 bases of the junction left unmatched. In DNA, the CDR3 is TGTGCCAGTAGTGTCGGGACAGGGGGCTCTTCGGGCACTGAAGCTTTCTTT. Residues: CASSVGTGGSSGTEAFF.

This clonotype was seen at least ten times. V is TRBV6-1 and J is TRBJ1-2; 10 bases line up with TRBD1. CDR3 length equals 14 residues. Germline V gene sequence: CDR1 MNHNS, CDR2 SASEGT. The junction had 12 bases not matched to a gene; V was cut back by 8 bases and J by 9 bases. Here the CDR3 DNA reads TGTGCCAGCGGGCAACAGGGACAGGGGAAAAGCTACACCTTC. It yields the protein CASGQQGQGKSYTF.

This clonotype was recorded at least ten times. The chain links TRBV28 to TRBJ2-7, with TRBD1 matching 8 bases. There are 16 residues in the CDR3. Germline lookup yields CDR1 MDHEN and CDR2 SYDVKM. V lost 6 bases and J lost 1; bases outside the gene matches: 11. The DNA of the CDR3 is TGTGCCAGCAGCCTCCCGAGACAGGGGCCATCCTACGAGCAGTACTTC. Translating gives CASSLPRQGPSYEQYF.

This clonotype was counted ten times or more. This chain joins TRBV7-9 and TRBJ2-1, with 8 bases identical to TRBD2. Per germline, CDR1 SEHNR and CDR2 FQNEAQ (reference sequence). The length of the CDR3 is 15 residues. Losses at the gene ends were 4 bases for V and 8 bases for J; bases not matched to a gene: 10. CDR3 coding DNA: TGTGCCAGCAGCTCTCTCGGGGGGGCGGAGGATGAGCAGTTCTTC. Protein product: CASSSLGGAEDEQFF.

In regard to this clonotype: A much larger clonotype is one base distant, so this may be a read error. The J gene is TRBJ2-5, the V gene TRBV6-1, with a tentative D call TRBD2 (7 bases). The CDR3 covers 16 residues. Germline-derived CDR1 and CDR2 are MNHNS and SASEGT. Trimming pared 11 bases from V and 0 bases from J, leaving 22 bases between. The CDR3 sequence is CAVGGGGGGNQETQYF. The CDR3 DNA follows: TGTGCCGTGGGGGGGGGGGGGGGGGGCAACCAAGAGACCCAGTACTTC.

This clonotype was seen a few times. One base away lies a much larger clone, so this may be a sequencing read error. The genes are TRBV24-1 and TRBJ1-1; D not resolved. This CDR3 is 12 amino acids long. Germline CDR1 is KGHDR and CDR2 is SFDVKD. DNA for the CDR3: TGTGCCGCCAGTGAAGGTAACACTGAAGCTTTCTTT. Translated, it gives CAASEGNTEAFF.

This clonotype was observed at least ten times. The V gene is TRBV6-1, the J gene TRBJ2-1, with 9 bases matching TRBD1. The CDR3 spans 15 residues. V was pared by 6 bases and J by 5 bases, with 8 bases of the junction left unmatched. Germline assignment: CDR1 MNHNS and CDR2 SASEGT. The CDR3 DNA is TGTGCCAGCAGGCGACAGGGGGAGGGACACAATGAGCAGTTCTTC. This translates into CASRRQGEGHNEQFF.